This T cell receptor beta chain was captured by sequencing in a study of blood T cell repertoires in COVID-19. Background on the study: Researchers got acute and convalescent COVID-19 samples from the United States, Italy and Spain. Sources were T cells, B-cell-depleted T cells, or PBMCs; the material itself was cDNA or gDNA.

CDR1 and CDR2 from the germline V gene are SGHRS and YFSETQ. The CDR3 contains 14 residues. Trimming cost V 4 bases and J 3 bases, with 14 bases left between them. In the study's own analysis: Estimation of nucleated cell counts relied on the amplification of reference gene primers. Profiling relied on immunoSEQ multiplex PCR, and the TCRdb table lists in-frame clones only, not all of them. That table is the source of V, J and clone size, and D and trimming were worked out from the DNA. The table includes about 160,000 clones, 70% to 85% detected once. The TCR originated in a woman older than 75 with acute or convalescent COVID-19. Material: peripheral blood. This chain joins TRBV5-1 and TRBJ2-7; tentative D call: TRBD2 (6 bases). In nucleotides, the CDR3 is TGCGCCAGCAGCATGACGGGACTGGGCTACGAGCAGTACTTC. Encoded protein: CASSMTGLGYEQYF.